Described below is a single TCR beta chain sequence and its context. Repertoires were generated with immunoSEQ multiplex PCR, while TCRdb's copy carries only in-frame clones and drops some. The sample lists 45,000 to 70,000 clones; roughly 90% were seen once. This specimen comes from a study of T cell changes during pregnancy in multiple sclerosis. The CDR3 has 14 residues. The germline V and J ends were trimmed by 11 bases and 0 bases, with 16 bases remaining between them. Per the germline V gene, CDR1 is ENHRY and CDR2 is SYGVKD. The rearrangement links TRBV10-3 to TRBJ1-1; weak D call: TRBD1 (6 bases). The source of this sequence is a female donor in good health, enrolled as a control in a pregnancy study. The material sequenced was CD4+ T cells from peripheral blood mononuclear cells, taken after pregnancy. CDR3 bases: TGTGCCGCGCAGGGGAATGGGATGAACACTGAAGCTTTCTTT. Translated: CAAQGNGMNTEAFF.